The clone carrying this T cell receptor (beta chain) was found many times. What it binds is unknown. From RNA transcripts, TCR beta CDR3 regions were amplified. HTBI primers drove first-round RT-PCR of the TCR CDR3. TCRdb reprocessed the multiplex PCR reads with MiXCR, giving one entry per CDR3 protein. This table has around 420,000 distinct CDR3 sequences, roughly 14% appearing once. The data were taken from a study of T cells in Graves' hyperthyroidism and ophthalmopathy. On the study more broadly: Any treatment followed the collection of peripheral blood at initial diagnosis. Study-level results: Most clonotypes that expanded in the thyroid above 0.001 also showed up in blood. Stable hyperthyroidism and ophthalmopathy were separated using 13 V-J signatures.

With 1 base clipped from V and 8 bases from J, the junction kept 4 bases outside the gene matches. Germline V gene lookup returns CDR1 SGDLS and CDR2 YYNGEE. The CDR3 is 15 amino acids. Lactation, pregnancy, other autoimmune disease or uncontrolled infection led to exclusion of patients. The chain has TRBV9 and TRBJ2-1; the match to TRBD2 covers 12 bases. The sample consisted of blood. The receptor was isolated from a woman younger than 35 with Graves' hyperthyroidism. CDR3 residues: CASSVSLAGGDEQFF. The CDR3 region has the DNA TGTGCCAGCAGCGTATCCCTAGCGGGGGGGGATGAGCAGTTCTTC.